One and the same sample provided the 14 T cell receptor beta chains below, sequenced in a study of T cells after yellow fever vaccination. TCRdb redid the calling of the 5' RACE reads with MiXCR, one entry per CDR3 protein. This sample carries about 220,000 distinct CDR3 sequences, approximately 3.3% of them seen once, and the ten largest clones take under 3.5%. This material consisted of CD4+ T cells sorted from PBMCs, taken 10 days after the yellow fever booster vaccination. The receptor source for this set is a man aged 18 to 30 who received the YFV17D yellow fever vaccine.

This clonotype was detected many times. The CDR3 here is CASSFGQRSTNEKLFF. As DNA, the CDR3 is TGTGCCAGCAGCTTCGGACAGCGTTCAACTAATGAAAAACTGTTTTTT. V gene TRBV7-9 combines with J gene TRBJ1-4, with D perhaps matching TRBD1 (6 bases). V was clipped by 3 bases and J by 0 bases, with 11 bases between them. Germline CDR1 reads SEHNR; CDR2 reads FQNEAQ (reference sequence). This CDR3 has 16 residues.

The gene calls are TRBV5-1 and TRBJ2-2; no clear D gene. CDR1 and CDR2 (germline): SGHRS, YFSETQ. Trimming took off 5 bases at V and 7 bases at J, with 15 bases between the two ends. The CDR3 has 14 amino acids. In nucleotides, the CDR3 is TGCGCCAGCAGGAAAGGGTCGTTGGACGGGGAGCTGTTTTTT. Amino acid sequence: CASRKGSLDGELFF.

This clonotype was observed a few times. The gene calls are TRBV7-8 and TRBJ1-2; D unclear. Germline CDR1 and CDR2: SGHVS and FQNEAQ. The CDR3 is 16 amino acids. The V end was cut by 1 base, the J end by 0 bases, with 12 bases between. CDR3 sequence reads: CASSLGTYFTNYGYTF. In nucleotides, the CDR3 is TGTGCCAGCAGCTTAGGAACCTATTTTACTAACTATGGCTACACCTTC.

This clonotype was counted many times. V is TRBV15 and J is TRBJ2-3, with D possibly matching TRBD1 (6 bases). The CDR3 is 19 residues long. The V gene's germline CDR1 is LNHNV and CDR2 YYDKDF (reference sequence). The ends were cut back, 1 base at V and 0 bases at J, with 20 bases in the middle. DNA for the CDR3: TGTGCCACCAGCAGAGGGGGGCGACGGACTGCTTCTAGCACAGATACGCAGTATTTT. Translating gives CATSRGGRRTASSTDTQYF.

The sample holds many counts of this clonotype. The CDR3 reads CASSARDYQETQYF. CDR3 nucleotides: TGTGCCAGCAGTGCGCGGGACTATCAAGAGACCCAGTACTTC. The rearrangement uses TRBV6-1 and TRBJ2-5, with TRBD2 identical over 7 bases. V gave up 4 bases and J gave up 2 bases; unmatched junction bases: 4. The CDR3 spans 14 residues. Germline CDR1 MNHNS, CDR2 SASEGT.

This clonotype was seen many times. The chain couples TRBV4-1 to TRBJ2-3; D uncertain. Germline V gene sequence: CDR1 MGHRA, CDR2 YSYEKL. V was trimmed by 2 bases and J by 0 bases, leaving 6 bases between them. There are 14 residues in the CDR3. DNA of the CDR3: TGCGCCAGCAGCCAACCAGGCAGCACAGATACGCAGTATTTT. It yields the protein CASSQPGSTDTQYF.

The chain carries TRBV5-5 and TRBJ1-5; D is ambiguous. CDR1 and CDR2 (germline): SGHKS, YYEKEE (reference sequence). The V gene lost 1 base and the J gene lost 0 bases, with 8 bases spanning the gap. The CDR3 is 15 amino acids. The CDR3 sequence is CASSLYSYSNQPQHF. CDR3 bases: TGTGCCAGCAGCTTGTACAGCTATAGCAATCAGCCCCAGCATTTT. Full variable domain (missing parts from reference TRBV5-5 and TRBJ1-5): DAGVTQSPTHLIKTRGQQVTLRCSPISGHKSVSWYQQVLGQGPQFIFQYYEKEERGRGNFPDRFSARQFPNYSSELNVNALLLGDSALYLCASSLYSYSNQPQHFGDGTRLSIL.

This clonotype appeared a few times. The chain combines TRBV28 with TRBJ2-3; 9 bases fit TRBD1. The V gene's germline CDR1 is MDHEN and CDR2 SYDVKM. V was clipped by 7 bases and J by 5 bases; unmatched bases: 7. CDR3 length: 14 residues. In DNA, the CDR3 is TGTGCCAGCACGACGGGACAGGGCATAGATACGCAGTATTTT. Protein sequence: CASTTGQGIDTQYF.

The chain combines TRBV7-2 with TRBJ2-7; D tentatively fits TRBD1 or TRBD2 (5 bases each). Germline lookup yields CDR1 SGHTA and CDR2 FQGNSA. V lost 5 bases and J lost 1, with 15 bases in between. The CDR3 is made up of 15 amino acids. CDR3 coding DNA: TGTGCCAGCAGCCTCGGGACGACCAGATCCTACGAGCAGTACGTC. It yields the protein CASSLGTTRSYEQYV.

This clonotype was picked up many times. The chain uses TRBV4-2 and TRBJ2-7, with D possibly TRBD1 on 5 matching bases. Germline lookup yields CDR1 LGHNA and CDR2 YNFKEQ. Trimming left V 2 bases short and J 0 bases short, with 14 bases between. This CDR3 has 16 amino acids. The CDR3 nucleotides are TGTGCCAGCAGCCAACAACAGGCCATGGACTCCTACGAGCAGTACTTC. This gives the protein CASSQQQAMDSYEQYF.

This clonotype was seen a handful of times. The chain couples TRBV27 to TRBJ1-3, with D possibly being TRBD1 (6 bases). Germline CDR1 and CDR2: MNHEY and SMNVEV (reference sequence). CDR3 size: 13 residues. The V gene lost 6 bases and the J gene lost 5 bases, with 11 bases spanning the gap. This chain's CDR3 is CASSADSRNTIYF. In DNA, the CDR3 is TGTGCCAGCAGCGCGGACAGTCGAAACACCATATATTTT.

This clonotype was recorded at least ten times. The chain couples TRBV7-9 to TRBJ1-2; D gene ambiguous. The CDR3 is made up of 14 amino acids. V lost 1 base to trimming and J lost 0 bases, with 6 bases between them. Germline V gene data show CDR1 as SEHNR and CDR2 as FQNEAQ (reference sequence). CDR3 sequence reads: CASSLDSPNYGYTF. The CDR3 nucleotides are TGTGCCAGCAGCTTAGACAGCCCTAACTATGGCTACACCTTC.

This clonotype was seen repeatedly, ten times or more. CDR3 in DNA: TGTGCCAGCAGTTTAACCCCATCGACGGATGGCTACACCTTC. It translates to CASSLTPSTDGYTF. This chain uses TRBV12-3 or TRBV12-4 with TRBJ1-2; no definite D call. The length of the CDR3 is 14 residues. V was clipped by 2 bases and J by 6 bases, with 13 bases between them.

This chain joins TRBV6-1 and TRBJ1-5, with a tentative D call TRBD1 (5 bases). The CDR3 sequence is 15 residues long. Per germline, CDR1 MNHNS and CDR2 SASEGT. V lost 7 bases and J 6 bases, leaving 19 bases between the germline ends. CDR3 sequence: CASTRAGQGGQPQHF. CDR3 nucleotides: TGTGCCAGCACCCGGGCCGGGCAGGGAGGTCAGCCCCAGCATTTT.